This T cell receptor (beta chain) was identified during a study of OX40 agonist ivuxolimab in advanced cancers. Study in general: A partial response was reached by three patients: one with hepatocellular carcinoma and two with cutaneous melanoma.

Generated by immunoSEQ multiplex PCR, the TCRdb table keeps only in-frame clones and is missing some. The table shows approximately 54,000 clones, with 91% occurring only once. V was trimmed by 3 bases and J by 5 bases, leaving 13 bases between them. CDR3 length equals 14 residues. CDR1 ENHRY and CDR2 SYGVKD come from the germline V gene. The chain links TRBV10-3 to TRBJ1-1; D remains ambiguous. The clonotype originates from an adult with an advanced solid tumor such as melanoma, head and neck, liver or kidney cancer. Sequences were derived from CD4+ or CD8+ T cells sorted from blood, sampled in a trial of the OX40 agonist ivuxolimab. The CDR3 DNA reads as TGTGCCATCAGTGAAGCAGCGGGCGTGACTGAAGCTTTCTTT. This translates into CAISEAAGVTEAFF.